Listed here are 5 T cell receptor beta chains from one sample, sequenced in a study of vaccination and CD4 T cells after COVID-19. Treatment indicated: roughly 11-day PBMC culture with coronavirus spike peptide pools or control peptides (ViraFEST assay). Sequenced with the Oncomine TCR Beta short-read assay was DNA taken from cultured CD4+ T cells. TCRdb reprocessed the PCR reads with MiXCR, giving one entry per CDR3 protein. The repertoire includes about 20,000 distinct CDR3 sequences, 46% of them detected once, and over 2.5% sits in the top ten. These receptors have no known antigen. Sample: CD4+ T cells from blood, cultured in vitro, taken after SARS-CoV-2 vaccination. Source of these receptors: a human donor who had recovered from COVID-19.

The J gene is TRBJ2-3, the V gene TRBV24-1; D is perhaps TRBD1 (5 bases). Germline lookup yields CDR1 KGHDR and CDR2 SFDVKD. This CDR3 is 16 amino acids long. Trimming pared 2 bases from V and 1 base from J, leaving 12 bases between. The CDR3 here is CATSDSYQGGTDTQYF. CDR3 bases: TGTGCCACCAGTGATTCATATCAGGGTGGCACAGATACGCAGTATTTT.

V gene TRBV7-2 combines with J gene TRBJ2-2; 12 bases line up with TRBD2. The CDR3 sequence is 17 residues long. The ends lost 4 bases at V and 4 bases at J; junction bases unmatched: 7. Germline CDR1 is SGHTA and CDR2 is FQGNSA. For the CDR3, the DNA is TGTGCCAGCAGCTCTACCCTACTAGCGGGGGGCACCGGGGAGCTGTTTTTT. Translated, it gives CASSSTLLAGGTGELFF. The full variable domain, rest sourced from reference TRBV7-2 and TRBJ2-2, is GAGVSQSPSNKVTEKGKDVELRCDPISGHTALYWYRQSLGQGLEFLIYFQGNSAPDKSGLPSDRFSAERTGGSVSTLTIQRTQQEDSAVYLCASSSTLLAGGTGELFFGEGSRLTVL.

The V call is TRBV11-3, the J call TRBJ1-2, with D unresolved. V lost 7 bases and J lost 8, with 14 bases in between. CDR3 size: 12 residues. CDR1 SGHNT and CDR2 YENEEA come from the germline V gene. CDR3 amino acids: CASTTWVGGYTF. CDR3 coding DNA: TGTGCCAGCACCACTTGGGTGGGAGGCTACACCTTC.

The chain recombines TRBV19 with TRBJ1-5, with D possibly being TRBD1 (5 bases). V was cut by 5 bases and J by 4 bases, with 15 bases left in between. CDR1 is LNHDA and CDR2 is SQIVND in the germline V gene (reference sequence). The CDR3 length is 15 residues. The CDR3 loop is CASSEGWTGNQPQHF. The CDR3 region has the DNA TGTGCCAGTAGTGAGGGGTGGACTGGGAATCAGCCCCAGCATTTT.

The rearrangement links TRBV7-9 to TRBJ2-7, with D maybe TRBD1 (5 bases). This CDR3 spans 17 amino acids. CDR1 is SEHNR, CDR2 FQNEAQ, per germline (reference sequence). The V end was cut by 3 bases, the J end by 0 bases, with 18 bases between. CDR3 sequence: CASSLAKVGDSSYEQYF. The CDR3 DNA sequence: TGTGCCAGCAGCTTGGCGAAAGTAGGGGATAGCTCCTACGAGCAGTACTTC. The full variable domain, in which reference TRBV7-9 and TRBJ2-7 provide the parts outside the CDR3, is DTGVSQNPRHKITKRGQNVTFRCDPISEHNRLYWYRQTLGQGPEFLTYFQNEAQLEKSRLLSDRFSAERPKGSFSTLEIQRTEQGDSAMYLCASSLAKVGDSSYEQYFGPGTRLTVT.